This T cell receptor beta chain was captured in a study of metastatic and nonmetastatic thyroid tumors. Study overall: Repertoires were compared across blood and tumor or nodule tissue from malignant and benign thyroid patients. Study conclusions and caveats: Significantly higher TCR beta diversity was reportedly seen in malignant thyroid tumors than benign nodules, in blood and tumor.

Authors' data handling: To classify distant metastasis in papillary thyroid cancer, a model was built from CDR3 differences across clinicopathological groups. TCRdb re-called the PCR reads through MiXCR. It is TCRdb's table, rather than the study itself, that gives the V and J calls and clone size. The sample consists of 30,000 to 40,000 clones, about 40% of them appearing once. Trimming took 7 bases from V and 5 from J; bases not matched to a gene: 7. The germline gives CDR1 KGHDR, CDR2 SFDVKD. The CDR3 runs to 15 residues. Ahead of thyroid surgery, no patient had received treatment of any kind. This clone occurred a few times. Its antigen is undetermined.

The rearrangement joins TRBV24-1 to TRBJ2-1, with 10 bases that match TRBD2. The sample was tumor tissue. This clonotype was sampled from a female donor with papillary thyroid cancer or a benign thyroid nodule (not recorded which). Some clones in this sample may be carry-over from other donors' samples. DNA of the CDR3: TGTGCCACCAGCACTTCTAGCGGGGGTAACAATGAGCAGTTCTTC. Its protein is CATSTSSGGNNEQFF.